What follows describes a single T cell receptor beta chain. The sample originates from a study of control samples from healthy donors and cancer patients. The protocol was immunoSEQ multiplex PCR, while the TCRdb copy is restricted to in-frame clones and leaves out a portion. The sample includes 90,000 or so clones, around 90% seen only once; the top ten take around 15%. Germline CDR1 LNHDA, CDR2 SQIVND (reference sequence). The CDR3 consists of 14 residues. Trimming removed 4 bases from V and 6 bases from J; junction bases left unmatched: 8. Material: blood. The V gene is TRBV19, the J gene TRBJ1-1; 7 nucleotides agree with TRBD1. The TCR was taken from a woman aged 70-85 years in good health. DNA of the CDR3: TGTGCCAGTAGTACGGGACAGCGAACCTCTGAAGCTTTCTTT. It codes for CASSTGQRTSEAFF.